A single sample is the source of the 21 T cell receptor beta chains below, sequenced in a study of cytomegalovirus exposure and HLA in healthy donors. PCR amplification relied on 60 Vbeta primers (plus 13 Jbeta primers). Produced via immunoSEQ multiplex PCR; TCRdb's table is partial and in-frame only. In the table there are roughly 100,000 clones, 70% to 80% of which are singletons. Specimen: PBMCs. These receptor sequences come from a boy aged 5-17 years in good health and CMV-seronegative.

J is TRBJ2-2 and V is TRBV11-2, with TRBD1 matching 7 bases. Germline-derived CDR1 and CDR2 are SGHAT and FQNNGV. The J segment lost 6 bases and the V segment lost 5 bases, leaving 6 bases of the junction unmatched. This CDR3 is built from 14 residues. CDR3 sequence reads: CASSVSQGSGELFF. In nucleotides, the CDR3 is TGTGCCAGCAGCGTATCACAGGGGTCCGGGGAGCTGTTTTTT.

The rearrangement links TRBV9 to TRBJ2-7; D is perhaps TRBD2 (5 bases). V was trimmed by 1 base and J by 4 bases, leaving 12 bases between them. This CDR3 is 14 amino acids long. CDR1 is SGDLS and CDR2 is YYNGEE in the germline V gene. DNA for the CDR3: TGTGCCAGCAGCGTAAATCTAGCCGAGTACGAGCAGTACTTC. Protein: CASSVNLAEYEQYF.

This clone came up a few times. The chain is built from TRBV5-6 and TRBJ1-4; D is uncertain. This CDR3 contains 14 residues. V was shortened by 0 bases and J by 3 bases, with 6 bases between the two germline ends. CDR1 and CDR2 from the germline V gene are SGHDT and YYEEEE. In nucleotides, the CDR3 is TGTGCCAGCAGCTTGGGTGGAGCTAATGAAAAACTGTTTTTT. Translated, it gives CASSLGGANEKLFF.

This chain links TRBV2 with TRBJ2-1, with 7 positions matching TRBD1. After removal of 5 bases from V and 2 bases from J, the junction contained 6 bases not matched to a gene. The CDR3 length is 15 residues. Germline CDR1 SNHLY, CDR2 FYNNEI. The CDR3 DNA is TGTGCCAGCAGTATCCGGGACAGAGCCTACAATGAGCAGTTCTTC. It encodes CASSIRDRAYNEQFF.

This clone was seen more than once but under ten times. The chain has TRBV7-8 and TRBJ1-2; 7 bases agree with TRBD1. The CDR3 is 16 amino acids. V shed 0 bases, J shed 8 bases, and the junction held 12 bases outside the gene matches. Germline V gene sequence: CDR1 SGHVS, CDR2 FQNEAQ. The DNA of the CDR3 is TGTGCCAGCAGCTTAGCGCTTACAAAGGGGGCGCGAGGCTACACCTTC. Its protein product is CASSLALTKGARGYTF.

The chain is built from TRBV6-5 and TRBJ2-2; TRBD1 might be the D (5 bases). The CDR3 is made up of 14 amino acids. Germline lookup yields CDR1 MNHEY and CDR2 SVGAGI. The V and J ends lost 4 bases and 5 bases respectively, with 11 bases between them. The CDR3 DNA follows: TGTGCCAGCAGTTCCCGGACACTTACCGGGGAGCTGTTTTTT. This encodes CASSSRTLTGELFF.

The chain is built from TRBV12-5 and TRBJ2-2, with 12 bases aligning to TRBD2. The germline V gene has CDR1 LGHNT and CDR2 FRNRAP. The V and J ends lost 5 bases and 6 bases, in that order; junction bases with no gene match: 7. The CDR3 consists of 16 residues. CDR3 nucleotide sequence: TGTGCTAGTGGTGGGTGGACTAGCGGGATCTCCGGGGAGCTGTTTTTT. Protein sequence: CASGGWTSGISGELFF. Looking up the rest from reference TRBV12-5 and TRBJ2-2 gives the full variable domain: DARVTQTPRHKVTEMGQEVTMRCQPILGHNTVFWYRQTMMQGLELLAYFRNRAPLDDSGMPKDRFSAEMPDATLATLKIQPSEPRDSAVYFCASGGWTSGISGELFFGEGSRLTVL.

The chain carries TRBV6-5 and TRBJ1-2; D might be TRBD1 (5 bases). Germline V lookup: CDR1 MNHEY, CDR2 SVGAGI. Trimming removed 6 bases from V and 5 bases from J, with 13 bases in between. The CDR3 has 13 residues. CDR3 nucleotide sequence: TGTGCCAGCAGGTCCTCAGGGTTGTATGGCTACACCTTC. It yields the protein CASRSSGLYGYTF.

This clone was observed a few times. V and J are TRBV5-6 and TRBJ1-5, with D uncertain. This CDR3 contains 12 residues. CDR1 SGHDT and CDR2 YYEEEE come from the germline V gene. Trimming pared 3 bases from V and 6 bases from J, leaving 7 bases between. The CDR3 coding sequence is TGTGCCAGCAGCTACGGTCGTCAGCCCCAGCATTTT. Protein sequence: CASSYGRQPQHF.

This chain joins TRBV6-1 and TRBJ2-7; TRBD1 matches at 7 bases. The CDR3 is made up of 11 amino acids. In germline, CDR1 is MNHNS, CDR2 SASEGT. J lost 3 bases, V lost 8 bases, and 1 base had no gene match. For the CDR3, the DNA is TGTGCCAGCCGGACAGGCTACGAGCAGTACTTC. Its translation is CASRTGYEQYF.

The chain uses TRBV21-1 and TRBJ1-4; the table's D gene call, TRBD1, was not cross checked with the DNA. TRBV21-1 is assigned pseudogene status. The CDR3 is 15 amino acids. The CDR3 here is CASSPRQGTNEKLFF. DNA for the CDR3: TGTGCCAGCAGTCCCCGACAGGGAACTAATGAAAAACTGTTTTTT.

The chain couples TRBV9 to TRBJ2-6; D is perhaps TRBD1 (6 bases). Germline V gene sequence: CDR1 SGDLS, CDR2 YYNGEE. The germline V and J ends were trimmed by 2 bases and 1 base, with 10 bases remaining between them. The CDR3 runs to 16 residues. The CDR3 DNA follows: TGTGCCAGCAGCGTGAACAGGGCGTCTGGGGCCAACGTCCTGACTTTC. It encodes CASSVNRASGANVLTF.

The chain uses TRBV5-1 and TRBJ2-3; no clear D gene. This CDR3 is built from 13 residues. V shed 4 bases and J shed 0 bases, with 6 bases lying between them. The germline gives CDR1 SGHRS, CDR2 YFSETQ. The CDR3 coding sequence is TGCGCCAGCAGCCCTACTAGCACAGATACGCAGTATTTT. Protein: CASSPTSTDTQYF. Drawing the rest from reference TRBV5-1 and TRBJ2-3, the complete variable domain is KAGVTQTPRYLIKTRGQQVTLSCSPISGHRSVSWYQQTPGQGLQFLFEYFSETQRNKGNFPGRFSGRQFSNSRSEMNVSTLELGDSALYLCASSPTSTDTQYFGPGTRLTVL.

This chain joins TRBV28 and TRBJ1-2, with no clear D. V was clipped by 3 bases and J by 4 bases, with 12 bases between them. CDR1 is MDHEN and CDR2 is SYDVKM in the germline V gene. This CDR3 is 14 amino acids long. DNA for the CDR3: TGTGCCAGCAGTTTTGCTTACCTTAGCTATGGCTACACCTTC. Its protein product is CASSFAYLSYGYTF.

The sample holds a few counts of this clone. The chain has TRBV5-6 and TRBJ2-3, with 10 bases matching TRBD2. The germline V gene has CDR1 SGHDT and CDR2 YYEEEE. The V gene end was trimmed by 0 bases and the J gene end by 5 bases; junction bases not matched to a gene: 12. This CDR3 spans 18 amino acids. The CDR3 reads CASSLVTGTSVQRDTQYF. The CDR3 coding sequence is TGTGCCAGCAGCTTGGTTACCGGGACTAGCGTTCAAAGAGATACGCAGTATTTT.

The J gene is TRBJ2-3, the V gene TRBV29-1; 8 positions agree with TRBD2. The CDR3 has 16 residues. Per the germline V gene, CDR1 is SQVTM and CDR2 is ANQGSEA. Trimming cost V 6 bases and J 0 bases; bases outside gene matches: 11. CDR3 in DNA: TGCAGCGTCCGGGGTGACCAGCGGGGGAGCACAGATACGCAGTATTTT. It encodes CSVRGDQRGSTDTQYF.

The chain couples TRBV9 to TRBJ2-3, with a weak D call TRBD2 (7 bases). Per the germline V gene, CDR1 is SGDLS and CDR2 is YYNGEE. The ends were cut back, 4 bases at V and 6 bases at J, with 18 bases in the middle. This CDR3 contains 15 residues. CDR3 loop: CASSPRGAGEDTQYF. The CDR3 nucleotides read TGTGCCAGCAGCCCTAGGGGGGCGGGAGAGGATACGCAGTATTTT.

The chain combines TRBV10-3 with TRBJ2-3; D gene uncertain. Trimming cost V 0 bases and J 6 bases, with 4 bases left between them. CDR3 length: 12 amino acids. Germline CDR1 and CDR2: ENHRY and SYGVKD. CDR3 sequence (DNA): TGTGCCATCAGTGAGTCCTCGGATACGCAGTATTTT. Translation: CAISESSDTQYF.

This sequence joins TRBV27 and TRBJ2-7, with 9 bases matching TRBD1. CDR1 is MNHEY and CDR2 is SMNVEV in the germline V gene (reference sequence). The length of the CDR3 is 19 residues. J was trimmed by 2 bases and V by 6 bases; bases with no gene match: 20. In nucleotides, the CDR3 is TGTGCCAGCAGACGGGGCGCGGCCCCCGGACAGGGGCCCACCTACGAGCAGTACTTC. Translation gives CASRRGAAPGQGPTYEQYF.

V usage is TRBV4-2 and J usage is TRBJ2-1; 9 nucleotides align to TRBD1. This CDR3 comprises 19 residues. The V gene end was trimmed by 1 base and the J gene end by 4 bases; junction bases not matched to a gene: 14. Germline values: CDR1 LGHNA, CDR2 YNFKEQ. The CDR3 region is CASSQVPQFQQGAYNEQFF. The DNA for the CDR3 is TGTGCCAGCAGCCAAGTGCCACAATTTCAACAGGGGGCGTACAATGAGCAGTTCTTC.

The chain employs TRBV30 and TRBJ2-7, with 7 bases lining up with TRBD1. Germline loops: CDR1 GTSNPN, CDR2 SVGIG (reference sequence). The CDR3 is 14 amino acids. J gave up 5 bases and V 3 bases, and 10 bases lay outside the gene matches. In DNA form, the CDR3 reads TGTGCCTGGAGAACTCGACAGGGTGCCAACGAGCAGTACTTC. The encoded protein is CAWRTRQGANEQYF.